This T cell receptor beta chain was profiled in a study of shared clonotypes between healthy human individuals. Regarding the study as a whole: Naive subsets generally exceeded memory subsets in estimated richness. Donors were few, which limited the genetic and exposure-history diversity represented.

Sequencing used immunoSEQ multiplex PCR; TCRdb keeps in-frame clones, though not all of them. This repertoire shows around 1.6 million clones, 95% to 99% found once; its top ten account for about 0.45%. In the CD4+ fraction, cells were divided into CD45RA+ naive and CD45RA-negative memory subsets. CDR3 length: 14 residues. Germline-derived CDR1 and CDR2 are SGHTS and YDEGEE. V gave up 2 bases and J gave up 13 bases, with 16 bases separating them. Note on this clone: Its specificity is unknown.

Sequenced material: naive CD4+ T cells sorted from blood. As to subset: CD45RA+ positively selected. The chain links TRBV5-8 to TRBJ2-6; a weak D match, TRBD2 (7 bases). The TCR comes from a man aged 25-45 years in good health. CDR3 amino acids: CASSLRGASWVLTF. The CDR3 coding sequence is TGTGCCAGCAGCTTACGGGGGGCTAGCTGGGTCCTGACTTTC. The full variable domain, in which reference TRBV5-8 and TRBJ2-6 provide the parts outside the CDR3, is EAGVTQSPTHLIKTRGQQATLRCSPISGHTSVYWYQQALGLGLQFLLWYDEGEERNRGNFPPRFSGRQFPNYSSELNVNALELEDSALYLCASSLRGASWVLTFGAGSRLTVL.